What follows is one T cell receptor beta chain and its context. Its specificity is unknown. The data were obtained in a study of T cell repertoires in cytomegalovirus infection. Study findings and constraints: Dominating the ex vivo response were TCR beta clonotypes that were CMV-specific and HLA-C-restricted.

TCRdb processed the reads anew with MiXCR; each CDR3 protein has one entry. The table includes approximately 1,000,000 distinct CDR3 sequences, 31% detected once. Looked up from germline, CDR1 is KGHDR and CDR2 is SFDVKD. V lost 5 bases to trimming and J lost 1 base, with 13 bases between them. The CDR3 runs 15 residues. Sequenced material: cultured CD8+ T cells from PBMCs, taken from culture after CMV antigen stimulation. The TCR comes from a human donor in good health (CMV status not recorded). Some clones in this sample may be carry-over from other donors' samples. J is TRBJ1-1 and V is TRBV24-1; TRBD1 might be the D (5 bases). For the CDR3, the DNA is TGTGCCACCAGTGGAGGGGACTTCGGGAACACTGAAGCTTTCTTT. Translated, it gives CATSGGDFGNTEAFF.